The 10 T cell receptor beta chains given below trace back to one sample, sequenced in a study of T cell repertoires in cytomegalovirus infection. Each CDR3 protein gets one entry after TCRdb re-called the reads with MiXCR. In the table there are fewer than 550,000 distinct CDR3 sequences, about a quarter of which are singletons. Sequencing was done on a sample of PBMCs. The receptors originated from a human donor in good health (CMV status not recorded). Some clones in this sample may be carry-over from other donors' samples.

This chain connects TRBV15 to TRBJ2-7, with 7 bases aligning to TRBD2. The V and J ends lost 5 bases and 3 bases, in that order; junction bases with no gene match: 4. The CDR3 is 13 amino acids. Germline loops: CDR1 LNHNV, CDR2 YYDKDF (reference sequence). CDR3 sequence (DNA): TGTGCCACCAGCGTCCCGGGGGGCTACGAGCAGTACTTC. Protein product: CATSVPGGYEQYF.

The CDR3 loop reads CAWSPKGQVSTEAFF. The CDR3 DNA sequence: TGTGCCTGGAGTCCGAAGGGACAGGTTTCGACTGAAGCTTTCTTT. This sequence joins TRBV30 and TRBJ1-1; 8 positions agree with TRBD1. Trimming took 2 bases from V and 5 from J; bases not matched to a gene: 10. This CDR3 spans 15 amino acids. Germline CDR1 is GTSNPN and CDR2 is SVGIG (reference sequence).

This clonotype was counted a few times. V gene TRBV6-1 combines with J gene TRBJ1-4; a weak D match, TRBD1 (5 bases). V lost 5 bases to trimming and J lost 0 bases, with 13 bases between them. The CDR3 covers 16 residues. Germline lookup yields CDR1 MNHNS and CDR2 SASEGT. The CDR3 coding sequence is TGTGCCAGCAGTCCCACGGTACAGGCAACTAATGAAAAACTGTTTTTT. Protein sequence: CASSPTVQATNEKLFF.

This clonotype was observed a handful of times. V usage is TRBV28 and J usage is TRBJ2-3; weak D call: TRBD2 (6 bases). The V gene lost 6 bases and the J gene lost 6 bases, with 16 bases spanning the gap. CDR3 length: 14 amino acids. The germline CDR1 and CDR2 sequences are MDHEN and SYDVKM. As DNA, the CDR3 is TGTGCCAGCAGGCACCGGGAGACTCGGGATACGCAGTATTTT. Translation: CASRHRETRDTQYF.

The rearrangement links TRBV5-6 to TRBJ2-1; D is uncertain. Trimming left V 6 bases short and J 4 bases short, with 8 bases between. The CDR3 sequence is 12 residues long. Germline V gene data show CDR1 as SGHDT and CDR2 as YYEEEE. DNA for the CDR3: TGTGCCAGCACAACCCCTTACAATGAGCAGTTCTTC. It yields the protein CASTTPYNEQFF.

This clonotype was seen ten or more times. The V call is TRBV7-8, the J call TRBJ2-1, with 7 bases identical to TRBD2. The ends lost 10 bases at V and 5 bases at J; junction bases unmatched: 8. The germline V gene encodes CDR1 SGHVS and CDR2 FQNEAQ. This CDR3 is 13 amino acids long. In DNA form, the CDR3 reads TGTGCCACCGTCTTAGCGGGCCACAATGAGCAGTTCTTC. Translated: CATVLAGHNEQFF. The complete variable domain, with remaining parts taken from reference TRBV7-8 and TRBJ2-1, reads GAGVSQSPRYKVAKRGQDVALRCDPISGHVSLFWYQQALGQGPEFLTYFQNEAQLDKSGLPSDRFFAERPEGSVSTLKIQRTQQEDSAVYLCATVLAGHNEQFFGPGTRLTVL.

This clonotype was seen just once. This chain connects TRBV28 to TRBJ2-5; 9 bases agree with TRBD1. Trimming at V came to 4 bases and at J to 4 bases, leaving 10 bases not matched to a gene. CDR3 length: 16 amino acids. Germline CDR1 MDHEN, CDR2 SYDVKM. The CDR3 sequence is CASSSLPTGGGETQYF. The CDR3 nucleotides are TGTGCCAGCAGTTCCCTCCCGACAGGGGGAGGAGAGACCCAGTACTTC.

The rearrangement links TRBV5-1 to TRBJ1-2; D remains unclear. Germline CDR1 SGHRS, CDR2 YFSETQ. The CDR3 covers 14 residues. V shed 4 bases and J shed 4 bases, with 14 bases lying between them. As DNA, the CDR3 is TGCGCCAGCAGCCAAGACACTTCCGCCTATGGCTACACCTTC. It is translated as CASSQDTSAYGYTF.

The chain carries TRBV6-2 or TRBV6-3 and TRBJ1-5; maybe TRBD1 (5 bases). This CDR3 has 13 amino acids. V lost 6 bases to trimming and J lost 7 bases, with 13 bases between them. Germline values: CDR1 MNHEY, CDR2 SVGEGT. CDR3 residues: CASSRTGEQPQHF. CDR3 in DNA: TGTGCCAGCAGCCGGACGGGGGAACAGCCCCAGCATTTT.

This clonotype has at least ten counts. This chain connects TRBV7-2 to TRBJ2-5; D not certain. In germline, CDR1 is SGHTA, CDR2 FQGNSA. The CDR3 contains 15 residues. With 2 bases removed from V and 1 base from J, the gap between germline ends came to 11 bases. DNA for the CDR3: TGTGCCAGCAGCTTATCCTCACACCCCCAAGAGACCCAGTACTTC. Its translation is CASSLSSHPQETQYF.